This TCR beta chain was sequenced during a study of OX40 agonist ivuxolimab in advanced cancers. Turning to the overall study: Ivuxolimab was a fully human IgG2 agonistic monoclonal antibody targeting the costimulatory receptor OX40 (CD134). Peripheral TCRbeta sequencing was intended to test whether TCR sequence diversity was altered and clonal T-cell expansion was caused by ivuxolimab. Patients were allowed to have had prior anti-PD-1, anti-PD-L1 or anti-CTLA-4 therapy, and around 40% of the dose-escalation patients had previously received checkpoint inhibitors. Intravenous ivuxolimab was administered to patients every 2 weeks at six dose levels: 0.01, 0.1, 0.3, 1.5, 3 and 10 mg/kg. The dose-escalation cohort was about 83% male with a mean age of around 62 years, ranging from 23 to 79. Among the approximately 50 dose-escalation patients, some 19 had hepatocellular carcinoma, 15 or so melanoma, 9 renal cell carcinoma and 9 head and neck cancer. The paper reports the monotherapy dose-escalation portion (N of about 47 patients) of the phase I ivuxolimab trial. Partial responses occurred in three dose-escalation patients, of whom one had hepatocellular carcinoma and two had cutaneous melanoma. Results the study describes overall, beyond this receptor: After ivuxolimab, expanded clones were on average more numerous among CD8+ T cells than among CD4+ T cells. Partial responders in the 0.1-3.0 mg/kg groups had among the lowest normalized peripheral clonal expansion, especially among CD8+ T cells. At doses of 0.1 to 3.0 mg/kg, clonal expansion of both CD4+ and CD8+ blood T cells was observed from baseline to week 6. Antigen specificity was not determined for the clonally expanded peripheral T cells. Low levels of normalized T-cell clonal expansion were also seen in some patients who did not respond.

This clone occurred a few times. Its antigen remains unidentified. No base quality values were provided; no much bigger clone lies one nucleotide off. To sequence the TCRbeta CDR3 region, genomic DNA was isolated from the sorted cells. The immunoSEQ Assay was used for sequencing of TCRbeta CDR3 regions. The immuneACCESS repertoire file appears here via TCRdb, limited to in-frame rearrangements. These files lack a portion of the clones; in checked studies, under half of the deficit traces to unresolved V genes, and the cause of the others is not known. The sample contains more than 60,000 clones, approximately 94% of them found a single time. In total, the top ten clones hold around 19% of the sample. The CDR3 contains 13 residues, cysteine and phenylalanine counted. The read is trimmed to its CDR3 DNA, 39 bases read in frame from base 1. V lost 5 bases and J lost 4 bases; the stretch between them is 11 bases long. The germline V gene sets CDR1 to MGHRA and CDR2 to YSYEKL.

Patients with autoimmune disease history or receiving systemic immunosuppression were excluded from the trial. Peripheral blood for TCR sequencing was collected from all dose cohorts at baseline, on cycle 4 day 1, and on cycle 7 day 1. Samples were obtained from an open-label, multicenter, first-in-human phase I dose-escalation trial of ivuxolimab. Adults with locally advanced or metastatic melanoma, renal cell, hepatocellular, or head and neck squamous cell carcinoma were enrolled in the trial. CD4+ and CD8+ T cells were sorted separately from peripheral blood before TCR sequencing. The chain joins TRBV4-1 to TRBJ1-1; a tentative D match to TRBD1 spans 5 bases. Specimen: CD4+ or CD8+ T cells sorted from blood, collected in a trial of the OX40 agonist ivuxolimab. This TCR was recovered from an adult with an advanced solid tumor such as melanoma, head and neck, liver or kidney cancer. CDR3 reads: CASSYSGFTEAFF. The nucleotides read TGCGCCAGCAGCTATTCAGGGTTCACTGAAGCTTTCTTT.